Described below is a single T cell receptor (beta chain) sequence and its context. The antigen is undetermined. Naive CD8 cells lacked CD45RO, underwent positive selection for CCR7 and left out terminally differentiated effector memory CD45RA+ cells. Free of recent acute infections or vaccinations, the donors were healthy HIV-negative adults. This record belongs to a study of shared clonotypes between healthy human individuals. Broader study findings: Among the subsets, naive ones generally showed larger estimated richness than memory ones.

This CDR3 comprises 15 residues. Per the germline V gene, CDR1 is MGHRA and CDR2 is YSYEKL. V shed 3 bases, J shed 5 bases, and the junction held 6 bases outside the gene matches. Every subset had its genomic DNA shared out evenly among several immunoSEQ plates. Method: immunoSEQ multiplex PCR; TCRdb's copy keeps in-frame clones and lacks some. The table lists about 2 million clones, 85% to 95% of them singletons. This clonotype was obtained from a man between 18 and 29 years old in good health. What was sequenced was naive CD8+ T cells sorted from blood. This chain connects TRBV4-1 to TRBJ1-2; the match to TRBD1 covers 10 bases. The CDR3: CASSHDPGQGYGYTF. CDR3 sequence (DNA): TGCGCCAGCAGCCATGATCCGGGACAGGGGTATGGCTACACCTTC.